The 11 T cell receptor beta chains below come from one sample, sequenced in a study of blood T cell repertoires in COVID-19 (dated by TCRdb to about 2020). The library was built by means of the immunoSEQ multiplex PCR assay. Held by TCRdb, this immuneACCESS table contains in-frame sequences only and omits some clones. Under half of the omission traces to an unresolved V gene where checked; the cause of the rest is unknown. Counted in this sample were around 280,000 clones; 85% to 90% of them appeared once. Around 11% of the sample is in the top ten clones. The sequenced material came from peripheral blood. Receptors originate from a young woman with COVID-19, enrolled during active disease.

V and J are TRBV6-2 or TRBV6-3 and TRBJ2-7; 8 bases fit TRBD1. V lost 4 bases, J lost 2 bases, and 1 base stayed unmatched. Germline CDR1 reads MNHEY; CDR2 reads SVGEGT. This CDR3 region has 13 residues. The CDR3 reads CASSWTGTYEQYF. The CDR3, as DNA: TGTGCCAGCAGTTGGACAGGGACCTACGAGCAGTACTTC.

The V gene is TRBV6-6, the J gene TRBJ2-3; 8 bases match TRBD1. Germline loops: CDR1 MNHNY, CDR2 SVGAGI (reference sequence). The trim removed 4 bases at V and 3 bases at J, leaving 6 bases unmatched. There are 15 residues in the CDR3. The CDR3 DNA sequence: TGTGCCAGCAGTTTTGGGACAGGTTCAACAGATACGCAGTATTTT. Translated: CASSFGTGSTDTQYF.

The sample holds one count of this clone. As DNA, the CDR3 is TGTGCCAGCAGCAAAGGTCCAGGCAAAGGAAACACCATATATTTT. Protein: CASSKGPGKGNTIYF. The chain uses TRBV21-1 and TRBJ1-3; the tabulated D call, TRBD1, remains unverified against the DNA. TRBV21-1 is classified as a pseudogene. The CDR3 has 15 residues.

The rearrangement joins TRBV11-2 to TRBJ2-3; TRBD1 matches 8 bases. CDR1 and CDR2 (germline): SGHAT, FQNNGV. V lost 2 bases and J lost 4; bases outside the gene matches: 2. The length of the CDR3 is 14 residues. The CDR3 coding sequence is TGTGCCAGCAGCTTACTACAGGGGGCAGATACGCAGTATTTT. It translates to CASSLLQGADTQYF.

The rearrangement uses TRBV4-2 and TRBJ2-3, with D tentatively TRBD2 (6 bases). V was shortened by 0 bases and J by 2 bases, with 15 bases between the two germline ends. This CDR3 has 17 residues. Germline lookup yields CDR1 LGHNA and CDR2 YNFKEQ. CDR3 DNA sequence: TGTGCCAGCAGCCAAGATGCCAGCGGAGGGGCCACAGATACGCAGTATTTT. Amino acid sequence: CASSQDASGGATDTQYF.

CDR3 region: CASSQDPSGRSSYEQYF. The CDR3 bases are TGTGCCAGCAGCCAAGATCCTAGCGGGAGGAGCTCCTACGAGCAGTACTTC. The rearrangement uses TRBV3-1 (or the pseudogene TRBV3-2) and TRBJ2-7, with 11 bases identical to TRBD2. The CDR3 extends over 17 amino acids. After removal of 0 bases from V and 0 bases from J, the junction contained 4 bases not matched to a gene. Germline values: CDR1 LGHDT, CDR2 YNNKEL (reference sequence).

The CDR3 nucleotides are TGTGCCAGCAGCCGGGACAGGGGTCACGAGCAGTACTTC. Its translation is CASSRDRGHEQYF. The chain carries TRBV28 and TRBJ2-7; 10 bases are shared with TRBD1. Trimming at V came to 6 bases and at J to 5 bases, leaving 4 bases not matched to a gene. Germline V gives CDR1 MDHEN, CDR2 SYDVKM. The CDR3 covers 13 residues.

This clone showed up just a few times. The chain is built from TRBV11-2 and TRBJ1-4; D ambiguous. V lost 8 bases and J lost 0, with 10 bases in between. The CDR3 sequence is 14 residues long. CDR1 is SGHAT and CDR2 is FQNNGV in the germline V gene. This CDR3 reads CASGPSTTNEKLFF. The CDR3 DNA follows: TGTGCCAGCGGCCCCTCAACAACTAATGAAAAACTGTTTTTT.

This chain links TRBV28 with TRBJ2-1; 7 bases map to TRBD2. Per germline, CDR1 MDHEN and CDR2 SYDVKM. The CDR3 is 15 residues long. The trim removed 6 bases at V and 1 base at J, leaving 6 bases unmatched. The CDR3 protein is CASSSLAVSYNEQFF. In DNA, the CDR3 is TGTGCCAGCAGCTCGCTAGCGGTTTCCTACAATGAGCAGTTCTTC.

This clone was detected only once. V usage is TRBV18 and J usage is TRBJ1-6; TRBD1 is a possible D gene (6 bases). Trimming shortened V by 2 bases and J by 8 bases, and 10 bases separated the two germline ends. CDR3 length: 14 amino acids. Germline V lookup: CDR1 KGHSH, CDR2 LQKENI. The CDR3 nucleotides are TGTGCCAGCTCACCAACAGGGCAGGATTCACCCCTCCACTTT. Amino acid sequence: CASSPTGQDSPLHF.

V gene TRBV2 combines with J gene TRBJ1-2, with 8 bases lining up with TRBD1. V was pared by 3 bases and J by 9 bases, with 9 bases of the junction left unmatched. The CDR3 runs 14 residues. CDR1 is SNHLY and CDR2 is FYNNEI in the germline V gene. CDR3 sequence reads: CASSDAGGQSSYTF. The CDR3 nucleotides are TGTGCCAGCAGTGACGCAGGGGGCCAATCTAGCTACACCTTC.